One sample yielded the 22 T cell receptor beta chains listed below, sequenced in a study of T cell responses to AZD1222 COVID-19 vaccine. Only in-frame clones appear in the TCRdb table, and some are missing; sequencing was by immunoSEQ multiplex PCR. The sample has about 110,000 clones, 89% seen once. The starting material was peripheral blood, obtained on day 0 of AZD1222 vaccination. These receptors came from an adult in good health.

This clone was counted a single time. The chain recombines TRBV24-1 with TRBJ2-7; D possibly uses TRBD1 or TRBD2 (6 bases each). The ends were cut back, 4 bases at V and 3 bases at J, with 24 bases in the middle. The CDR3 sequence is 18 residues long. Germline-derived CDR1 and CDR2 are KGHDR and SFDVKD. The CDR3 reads CATSERDGRLGGGYEQYF. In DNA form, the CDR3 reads TGTGCCACCAGTGAAAGGGACGGCAGACTAGGAGGGGGCTACGAGCAGTACTTC.

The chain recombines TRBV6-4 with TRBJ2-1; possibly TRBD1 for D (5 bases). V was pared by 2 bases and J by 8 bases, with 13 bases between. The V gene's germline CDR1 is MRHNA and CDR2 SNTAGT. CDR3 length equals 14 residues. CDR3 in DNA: TGTGCCAGCAGTGACGGGGTAGCCAGGGATGAGCAGTTCTTC. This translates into CASSDGVARDEQFF.

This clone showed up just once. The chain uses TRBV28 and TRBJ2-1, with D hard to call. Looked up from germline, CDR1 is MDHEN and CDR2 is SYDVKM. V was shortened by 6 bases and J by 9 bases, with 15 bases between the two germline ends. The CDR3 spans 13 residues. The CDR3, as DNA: TGTGCCAGCAGCTTGGAATGGAGCAGTGAGCAGTTCTTC. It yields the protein CASSLEWSSEQFF.

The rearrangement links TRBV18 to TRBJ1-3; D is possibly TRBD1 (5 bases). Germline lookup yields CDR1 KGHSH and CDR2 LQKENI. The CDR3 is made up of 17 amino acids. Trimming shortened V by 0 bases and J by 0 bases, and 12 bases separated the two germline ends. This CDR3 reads CASSPPQGTDSGNTIYF. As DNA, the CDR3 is TGTGCCAGCTCACCACCGCAAGGGACGGACTCTGGAAACACCATATATTTT.

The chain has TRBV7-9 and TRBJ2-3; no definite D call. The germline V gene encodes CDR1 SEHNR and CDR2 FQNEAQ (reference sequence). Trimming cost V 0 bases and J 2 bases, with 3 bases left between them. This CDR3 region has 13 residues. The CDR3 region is CASSLAVTDTQYF. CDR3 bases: TGTGCCAGCAGCTTAGCGGTCACAGATACGCAGTATTTT.

The CDR3 here is CASSDSVSQPQHF. The DNA of the CDR3 is TGTGCCAGCAGTGATTCAGTTAGTCAGCCCCAGCATTTT. The V call is TRBV12-3 or TRBV12-4, the J call TRBJ1-5; no reliable D call. Trimming pared 5 bases from V and 6 bases from J, leaving 11 bases between. The CDR3 has 13 residues.

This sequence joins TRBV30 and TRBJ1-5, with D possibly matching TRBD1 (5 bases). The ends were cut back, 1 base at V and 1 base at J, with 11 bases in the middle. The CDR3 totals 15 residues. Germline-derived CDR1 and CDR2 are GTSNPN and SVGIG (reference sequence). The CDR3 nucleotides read TGTGCCTGGAGTGGGGGGGAATTGAGCAATCAGCCCCAGCATTTT. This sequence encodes CAWSGGELSNQPQHF.

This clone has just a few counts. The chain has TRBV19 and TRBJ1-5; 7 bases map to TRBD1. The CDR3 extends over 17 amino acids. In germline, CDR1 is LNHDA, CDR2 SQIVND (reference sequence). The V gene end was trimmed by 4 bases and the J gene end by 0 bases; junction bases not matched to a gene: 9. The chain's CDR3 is CASSRLGQTYSNQPQHF. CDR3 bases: TGTGCCAGTAGTAGATTGGGACAGACTTATAGCAATCAGCCCCAGCATTTT.

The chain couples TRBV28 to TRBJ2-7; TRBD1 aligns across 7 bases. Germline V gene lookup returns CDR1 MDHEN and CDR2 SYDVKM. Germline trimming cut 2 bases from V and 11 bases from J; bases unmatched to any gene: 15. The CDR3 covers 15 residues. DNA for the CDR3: TGTGCCAGCAGTTTACCCCCCGACAGGGCCGGGTTGGAGTACTTC. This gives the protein CASSLPPDRAGLEYF. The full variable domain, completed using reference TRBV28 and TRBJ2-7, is DVKVTQSSRYLVKRTGEKVFLECVQDMDHENMFWYRQDPGLGLRLIYFSYDVKMKEKGDIPEGYSVSREKKERFSLILESASTNQTSMYLCASSLPPDRAGLEYFGPGTRLTVT.

The CDR3 protein is CASSRQGAQGQPQHF. The CDR3 nucleotides are TGTGCCAGTAGTAGACAGGGGGCGCAAGGTCAGCCCCAGCATTTT. This chain links TRBV19 with TRBJ1-5, with TRBD1 identical over 10 bases. The CDR3 sequence is 15 residues long. CDR1 is LNHDA, CDR2 SQIVND, per germline (reference sequence). With 4 bases clipped from V and 6 bases from J, the junction kept 6 bases outside the gene matches.

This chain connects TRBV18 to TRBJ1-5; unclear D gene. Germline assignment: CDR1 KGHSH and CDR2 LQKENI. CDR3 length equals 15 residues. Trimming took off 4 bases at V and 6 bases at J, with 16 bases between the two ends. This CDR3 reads CASSRQTQSGQPQHF. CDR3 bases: TGTGCCAGCTCACGCCAGACGCAGAGTGGTCAGCCCCAGCATTTT.

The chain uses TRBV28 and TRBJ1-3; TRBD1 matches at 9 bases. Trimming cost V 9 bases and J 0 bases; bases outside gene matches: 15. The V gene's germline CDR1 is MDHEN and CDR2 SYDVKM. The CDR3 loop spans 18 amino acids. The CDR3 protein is CASYRGRRAGYSGNTIYF. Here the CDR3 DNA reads TGTGCCAGTTACAGGGGGCGACGGGCAGGATACTCTGGAAACACCATATATTTT.

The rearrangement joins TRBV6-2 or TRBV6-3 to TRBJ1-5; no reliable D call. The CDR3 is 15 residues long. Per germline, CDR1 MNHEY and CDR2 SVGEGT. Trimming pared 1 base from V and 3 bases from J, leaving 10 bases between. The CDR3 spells CASSYYAAINQPQHF. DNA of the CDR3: TGTGCCAGCAGTTACTACGCGGCGATCAATCAGCCCCAGCATTTT.

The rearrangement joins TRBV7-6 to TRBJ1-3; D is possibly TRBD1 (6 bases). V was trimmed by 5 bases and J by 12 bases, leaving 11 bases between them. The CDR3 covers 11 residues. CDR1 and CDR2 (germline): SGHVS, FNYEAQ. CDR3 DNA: TGTGCCAGCAGCCCCCGGGACATCATATATTTT. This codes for CASSPRDIIYF.

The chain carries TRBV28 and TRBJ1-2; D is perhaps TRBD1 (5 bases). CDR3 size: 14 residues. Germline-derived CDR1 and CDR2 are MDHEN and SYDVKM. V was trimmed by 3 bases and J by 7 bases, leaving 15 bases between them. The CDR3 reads CASSFPDSLGGYTF. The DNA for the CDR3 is TGTGCCAGCAGTTTTCCCGACAGTCTTGGTGGCTACACCTTC.

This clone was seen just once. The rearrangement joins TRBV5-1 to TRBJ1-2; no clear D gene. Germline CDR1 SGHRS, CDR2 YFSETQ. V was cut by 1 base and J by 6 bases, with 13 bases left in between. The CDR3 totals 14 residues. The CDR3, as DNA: TGCGCCAGCAGCTTGAGAAGGCAGGACGATGGCTACACCTTC. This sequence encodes CASSLRRQDDGYTF. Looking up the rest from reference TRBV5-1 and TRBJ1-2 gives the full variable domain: KAGVTQTPRYLIKTRGQQVTLSCSPISGHRSVSWYQQTPGQGLQFLFEYFSETQRNKGNFPGRFSGRQFSNSRSEMNVSTLELGDSALYLCASSLRRQDDGYTFGSGTRLTVV.

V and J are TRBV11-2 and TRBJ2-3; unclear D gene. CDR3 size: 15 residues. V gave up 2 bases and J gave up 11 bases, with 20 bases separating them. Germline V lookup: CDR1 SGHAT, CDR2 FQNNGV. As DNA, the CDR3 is TGTGCCAGCAGCTTACAGCCCCAGAGCGCCTCCGGGCAGTATTTT. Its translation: CASSLQPQSASGQYF.

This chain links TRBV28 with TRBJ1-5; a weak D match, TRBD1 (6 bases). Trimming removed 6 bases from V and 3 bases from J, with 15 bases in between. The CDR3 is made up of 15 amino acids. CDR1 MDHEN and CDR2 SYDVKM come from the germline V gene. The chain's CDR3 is CASSREGGVNQPQHF. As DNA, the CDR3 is TGTGCCAGCAGCCGAGAGGGGGGAGTCAATCAGCCCCAGCATTTT.

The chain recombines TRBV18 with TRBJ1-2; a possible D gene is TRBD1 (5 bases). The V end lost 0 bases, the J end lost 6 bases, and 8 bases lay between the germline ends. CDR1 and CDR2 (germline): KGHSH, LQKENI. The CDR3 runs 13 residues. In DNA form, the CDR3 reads TGTGCCAGCTCACCACCCGTCAGGGATGGCTACACCTTC. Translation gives CASSPPVRDGYTF.

As DNA, the CDR3 is TGTGCCAACCGGACTCAAACCTACGAGCAGTACTTC. Protein: CANRTQTYEQYF. This chain links TRBV27 with TRBJ2-7; TRBD2 might be the D (5 bases). CDR1 and CDR2 from the germline V gene are MNHEY and SMNVEV (reference sequence). V lost 10 bases to trimming and J lost 2 bases, with 12 bases between them. The CDR3 length is 12 residues.

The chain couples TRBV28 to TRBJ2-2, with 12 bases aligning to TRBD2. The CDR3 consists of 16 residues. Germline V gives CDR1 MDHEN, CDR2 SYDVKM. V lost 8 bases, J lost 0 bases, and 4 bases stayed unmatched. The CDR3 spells CASVTSGRSNTGELFF. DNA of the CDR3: TGTGCCAGCGTGACTAGCGGGAGATCGAACACCGGGGAGCTGTTTTTT.

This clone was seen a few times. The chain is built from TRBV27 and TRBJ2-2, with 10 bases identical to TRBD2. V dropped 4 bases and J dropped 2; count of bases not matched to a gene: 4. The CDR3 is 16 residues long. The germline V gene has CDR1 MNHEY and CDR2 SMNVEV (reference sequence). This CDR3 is CASSSGLARNTGELFF. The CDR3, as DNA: TGTGCCAGCAGTTCGGGACTAGCGAGAAACACCGGGGAGCTGTTTTTT.